Listed here are 28 T cell receptor beta chains from one sample, sequenced in a study of blood T cells in healthy people across ages (dated by TCRdb to the mid-2010s). The receptor library was made with 5' RACE. Sequencing was carried out with an Illumina HiSeq 2500. A second PCR of about 6 to 11 cycles was run with a J-beta primer mix and a sample-barcoded 5' primer. TCRdb reprocessed the public reads (quality trimming at Q25 with fastp, clone calling with MiXCR) and kept in-frame beta chains. Rows are unified per CDR3 protein, each entry keeping the most common DNA and genes. This sample has roughly 700,000 distinct CDR3 sequences in its table, and about half of those were observed once. The ten largest account for around a third of the sample. The sequenced sample consisted of blood. All receptors come from a woman in her sixties in good health.

J is TRBJ2-1 and V is TRBV20-1, with TRBD1 identical over 9 bases. From germline, CDR1 is DFQATT and CDR2 SNEGSKA (reference sequence). This CDR3 is 15 amino acids long. V was pared by 3 bases and J by 8 bases, with 11 bases of the junction left unmatched. CDR3 in DNA: TGCAGTGCTAGTAGTAGGGACAGGGTCTTCGATGAGCAGTTCTTC. Protein sequence: CSASSRDRVFDEQFF.

The chain couples TRBV7-6 to TRBJ2-1, with a tentative D call TRBD1 (6 bases). Looked up from germline, CDR1 is SGHVS and CDR2 is FNYEAQ. Deletions cut 2 bases from V and 10 bases from J, with 9 bases between. The CDR3 runs to 12 residues. This CDR3 reads CASSLQGHEQFF. CDR3 coding DNA: TGTGCCAGCAGCTTACAGGGGCACGAGCAGTTCTTC.

This clonotype was counted once. This chain uses TRBV28 with TRBJ1-2, with D uncertain. CDR3 length equals 13 residues. Trimming pared 5 bases from V and 8 bases from J, leaving 15 bases between. Per the germline V gene, CDR1 is MDHEN and CDR2 is SYDVKM. The CDR3 sequence: CASSNRVLGGYTF. The CDR3 region has the DNA TGTGCCAGCAGTAACCGGGTCCTCGGGGGCTACACCTTC.

This sequence joins TRBV20-1 and TRBJ2-3; 9 bases map to TRBD2. J was trimmed by 2 bases and V by 3 bases; bases with no gene match: 6. The V gene's germline CDR1 is DFQATT and CDR2 SNEGSKA (reference sequence). The length of the CDR3 is 15 residues. DNA of the CDR3: TGCAGTGCTAGTTACAGCGGGAGGACCACAGATACGCAGTATTTT. This encodes CSASYSGRTTDTQYF.

J is TRBJ2-7 and V is TRBV29-1, with TRBD2 as a possible D gene (6 bases). This CDR3 region has 15 residues. V lost 0 bases and J 3 bases, leaving 15 bases between the germline ends. The germline V gene encodes CDR1 SQVTM and CDR2 ANQGSEA. CDR3 nucleotide sequence: TGCAGCGTTGAAGATGGGCTGGGAGCGGGCTACGAGCAGTACTTC. It translates to CSVEDGLGAGYEQYF.

V is TRBV6-2 or TRBV6-3 and J is TRBJ2-7; maybe TRBD1 (6 bases). Trimming removed 2 bases from V and 4 bases from J, with 18 bases in between. The CDR3 consists of 16 residues. In germline, CDR1 is MNHEY, CDR2 SVGEGT. The CDR3 region has the DNA TGTGCCAGCAGTTACGGAACGACAGGCAGCCCGTACGAGCAGTACTTC. Its protein product is CASSYGTTGSPYEQYF.

This chain connects TRBV20-1 to TRBJ2-3, with D perhaps TRBD1 (5 bases). CDR1 and CDR2 from the germline V gene are DFQATT and SNEGSKA (reference sequence). The CDR3 has 13 amino acids. The V gene lost 1 base and the J gene lost 2 bases, with 7 bases spanning the gap. The CDR3 reads CSARAGFTDTQYF. The CDR3 bases are TGCAGTGCTAGAGCAGGGTTCACAGATACGCAGTATTTT.

Comment on this clonotype: It is likely a read error, because the conserved phenylalanine at the end of the CDR3 is missing. J is TRBJ2-5 and V is TRBV20-1; 13 nucleotides match TRBD2. TRBJ2-1 matches the DNA end more closely, so the J call is doubtful. Germline lookup yields CDR1 DFQATT and CDR2 SNEGSKA (reference sequence). The CDR3 has 13 amino acids. CDR3: CSSGLAGDVEQFV. CDR3 nucleotide sequence: TGCAGTTCCGGACTAGCGGGAGATGTGGAGCAGTTCGTC.

This clonotype has a handful of counts. This chain joins TRBV20-1 and TRBJ2-5, with 7 bases identical to TRBD1. The J call may not be correct, given that the DNA end is closer to TRBJ2-7. Looked up from germline, CDR1 is DFQATT and CDR2 is SNEGSKA (reference sequence). CDR3 length: 13 amino acids. The CDR3 nucleotides are TGCAGTGCGAGACAGGGAAATAGGAACGAGCAGTACTTC. It yields the protein CSARQGNRNEQYF.

Regarding this clonotype: A junction end diverges from the germline sequence, so it may reflect a read error. This chain connects TRBV6-2 or TRBV6-3 to TRBJ1-1; 7 bases are a match to TRBD1. This CDR3 has 13 amino acids. Germline values: CDR1 MNHEY, CDR2 SVGEGT. The CDR3: CTSFDRENTEAFF. The CDR3 coding sequence is TGTACCAGCTTTGACAGGGAGAACACTGAAGCTTTCTTT.

This clonotype has just a few counts. V and J are TRBV5-4 and TRBJ2-7, with TRBD2 as a possible D gene (5 bases). The CDR3 is 15 amino acids. Germline-derived CDR1 and CDR2 are SGHNT and YYREEE (reference sequence). V lost 2 bases and J lost 1, with 13 bases in between. CDR3 in amino acids: CASSFPGSASYEQYF. The CDR3 DNA sequence: TGTGCCAGCAGCTTCCCGGGGTCCGCTTCCTACGAGCAGTACTTC. The full variable domain, rest sourced from reference TRBV5-4 and TRBJ2-7, is ETGVTQSPTHLIKTRGQQVTLRCSSQSGHNTVSWYQQALGQGPQFIFQYYREEENGRGNFPPRFSGLQFPNYSSELNVNALELDDSALYLCASSFPGSASYEQYFGPGTRLTVT.

This clonotype was counted a few times. V gene TRBV20-1 combines with J gene TRBJ2-7; D unclear. V lost 5 bases and J 2 bases, leaving 10 bases between the germline ends. The CDR3 totals 12 residues. Per the germline V gene, CDR1 is DFQATT and CDR2 is SNEGSKA (reference sequence). For the CDR3, the DNA is TGCAGTGCTGATTACACCGCCTACGAGCAGTACTTC. Residues: CSADYTAYEQYF.

V gene TRBV7-2 combines with J gene TRBJ2-7; D is possibly TRBD2 (5 bases). The CDR3 length is 15 residues. The ends were cut back, 1 base at V and 2 bases at J, with 12 bases in the middle. Germline CDR1 reads SGHTA; CDR2 reads FQGNSA. For the CDR3, the DNA is TGTGCCAGCAGCTTAGGGGTTAGCGCGCCCTACGAGCAGTACTTC. It yields the protein CASSLGVSAPYEQYF.

The rearrangement links TRBV14 to TRBJ1-4; D unresolved. The CDR3 runs to 16 residues. Per the germline V gene, CDR1 is SGHDN and CDR2 is FVKESK. V dropped 0 bases and J dropped 10 bases, with 18 bases sitting between them. The CDR3 sequence is CASSQDGSLGARKLFF. The CDR3 bases are TGTGCCAGCAGCCAAGATGGCAGCTTGGGTGCGCGAAAACTGTTTTTT.

The V gene is TRBV28, the J gene TRBJ1-2; TRBD1 matches at 9 bases. The CDR3 consists of 13 residues. Germline V CDR1 and CDR2: MDHEN, SYDVKM. Germline trimming cut 7 bases from V and 6 bases from J; bases unmatched to any gene: 6. CDR3 residues: CASNGNRGHGYTF. The DNA for the CDR3 is TGTGCCAGCAATGGGAACAGGGGGCATGGCTACACCTTC.

This CDR3 is CSARERSYPDRNIQYF. In DNA form, the CDR3 reads TGCAGTGCTAGAGAGAGGTCTTACCCCGATCGGAACATTCAGTACTTC. V gene TRBV20-1 combines with J gene TRBJ2-4; D is unclear. This CDR3 contains 16 residues. Trimming removed 0 bases from V and 7 bases from J, with 19 bases in between. Germline V lookup: CDR1 DFQATT, CDR2 SNEGSKA (reference sequence).

This rearrangement joins TRBV7-3 to TRBJ2-3; TRBD2 agrees at 10 bases. CDR3 size: 17 residues. The J segment lost 1 base and the V segment lost 1 base, leaving 5 bases of the junction unmatched. The germline V gene encodes CDR1 SGHTA and CDR2 FQGTGA. Here the CDR3 reads CASSLSSGTSGTDTQYF. DNA for the CDR3: TGTGCCAGCAGCTTAAGCTCTGGGACTAGCGGCACAGATACGCAGTATTTT.

This sequence joins TRBV6-5 and TRBJ1-6; D may be TRBD1 (6 bases). Germline V gene data show CDR1 as MNHEY and CDR2 as SVGAGI. V lost 0 bases and J 7 bases, leaving 16 bases between the germline ends. The CDR3 length is 17 residues. The CDR3 loop reads CASSYSGGGAGNSPLHF. As DNA, the CDR3 is TGTGCCAGCAGTTACTCCGGGGGGGGCGCGGGGAATTCACCCCTCCACTTT.

This rearrangement joins TRBV6-2 or TRBV6-3 to TRBJ2-1; D is possibly TRBD2 (7 bases). The DNA end favors TRBJ2-7, so the J call may be wrong. The CDR3 has 18 residues. Germline V gives CDR1 MNHEY, CDR2 SVGEGT. CDR3 protein: CASTTARGGRGAYNEQYF. As DNA, the CDR3 is TGTGCCAGCACCACGGCCCGAGGCGGACGGGGGGCCTACAATGAGCAGTACTTC.

The chain employs TRBV24-1 and TRBJ2-2; D remains ambiguous. Germline-derived CDR1 and CDR2 are KGHDR and SFDVKD. The CDR3 is 16 amino acids. V was cut by 2 bases and J by 1 base, with 10 bases left in between. The CDR3 sequence is CATSDSRHVNTGELFF. The CDR3 DNA reads as TGTGCCACCAGTGATTCGAGGCATGTGAACACCGGGGAGCTGTTTTTT.

The chain recombines TRBV29-1 with TRBJ2-1; 8 bases are shared with TRBD2. CDR1 and CDR2 from the germline V gene are SQVTM and ANQGSEA. The CDR3 covers 16 residues. Trimming removed 2 bases from V and 3 bases from J; junction bases left unmatched: 9. The CDR3 DNA reads as TGCAGCGTTGAACATCGGGGGGGCCTTTACTACAATGAGCAGTTCTTC. It translates to CSVEHRGGLYYNEQFF.

The V and J genes are TRBV16 and TRBJ2-6, with TRBD1 identical over 8 bases. Germline V gene sequence: CDR1 KGHSY, CDR2 FQNENV. The CDR3 totals 16 residues. V lost 0 bases, J lost 6 bases, and 4 bases stayed unmatched. The CDR3 loop reads CASSQSGQGKANVLTF. The CDR3 DNA sequence: TGTGCCAGCAGCCAATCTGGACAGGGTAAGGCCAACGTCCTGACTTTC.

This clonotype was seen a handful of times. The rearrangement joins TRBV20-1 to TRBJ2-7; perhaps TRBD2 as D (5 bases). The germline V and J ends were trimmed by 6 bases and 5 bases, with 20 bases remaining between them. Germline CDR1 reads DFQATT; CDR2 reads SNEGSKA (reference sequence). The CDR3 totals 14 residues. The CDR3 here is CSAPSEEWLHEQYF. The CDR3 DNA reads as TGCAGTGCCCCCTCGGAGGAGTGGCTCCACGAGCAGTACTTC.

The CDR3 region is CSARDPVRDATYEQYF. In nucleotides, the CDR3 is TGCAGTGCTAGAGATCCGGTCCGGGACGCCACCTACGAGCAGTACTTC. This chain uses TRBV20-1 with TRBJ2-4; TRBD1 or TRBD2 may be the D gene (5 bases each). The DNA end is a closer match to TRBJ2-7, so the J assignment may be wrong. CDR3 length: 16 residues. CDR1 and CDR2 from the germline V gene are DFQATT and SNEGSKA (reference sequence).

V is TRBV7-9 and J is TRBJ1-6, with D uncertain. CDR1 is SEHNR and CDR2 is FQNEAQ in the germline V gene (reference sequence). The V and J ends lost 1 base and 10 bases respectively, with 14 bases between them. CDR3 length equals 15 residues. The CDR3 nucleotides read TGTGCCAGCAGCTTAGTCCCCCAGGTTGGCTCACCCCTCCACTTT. Translation gives CASSLVPQVGSPLHF.

CDR3 coding DNA: TGTGCCAGCAGCCCTAAACCTCGGGACTACTACAATGAGCAGTTCTTC. Protein: CASSPKPRDYYNEQFF. The chain has TRBV7-3 and TRBJ2-1, with TRBD2 matching 7 bases. CDR3 length: 16 amino acids. Trimming took 5 bases from V and 3 from J; bases not matched to a gene: 10. In germline, CDR1 is SGHTA, CDR2 FQGTGA.

The gene calls are TRBV9 and TRBJ2-5, with D possibly being TRBD1 or TRBD2 (6 bases each). Near its end, the DNA agrees better with TRBJ2-1, so the J call may be wrong. Per the germline V gene, CDR1 is SGDLS and CDR2 is YYNGEE. The CDR3 covers 16 residues. In nucleotides, the CDR3 is TGTGCCAGCAGCGCCGGGGGCGTCATGAGCCAAGAGACCCAGTTCTTC. Its translation is CASSAGGVMSQETQFF.

To note about this clonotype: At one of its ends the junction is not consistent with the germline gene, which may arise from a read error. The rearrangement joins TRBV7-9 to TRBJ2-1, with 8 positions matching TRBD2. The CDR3 sequence is 13 residues long. CDR1 is SEHNR, CDR2 FQNEAQ, per germline (reference sequence). CDR3 sequence (DNA): TGTGCCGCCGGGCGCGGGAGGAACGATGAGCACTTTTTC. Encoded protein: CAAGRGRNDEHFF.